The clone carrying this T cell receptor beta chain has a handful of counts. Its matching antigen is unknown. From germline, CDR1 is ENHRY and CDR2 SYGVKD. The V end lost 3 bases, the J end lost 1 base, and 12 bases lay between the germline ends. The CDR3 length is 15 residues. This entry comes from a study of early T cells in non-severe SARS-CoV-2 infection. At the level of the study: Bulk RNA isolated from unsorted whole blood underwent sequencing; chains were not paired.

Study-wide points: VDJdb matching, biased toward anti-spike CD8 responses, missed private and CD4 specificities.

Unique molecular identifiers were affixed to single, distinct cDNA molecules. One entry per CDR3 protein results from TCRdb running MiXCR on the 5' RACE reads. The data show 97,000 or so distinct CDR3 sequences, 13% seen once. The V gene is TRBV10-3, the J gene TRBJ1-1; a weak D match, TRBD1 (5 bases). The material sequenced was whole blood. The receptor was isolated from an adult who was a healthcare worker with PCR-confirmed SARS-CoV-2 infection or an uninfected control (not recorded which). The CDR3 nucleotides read TGTGCCATCAGTGACACCGGGACGGAGAACACTGAAGCTTTCTTT. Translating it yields CAISDTGTENTEAFF.